Presented here are 22 T cell receptor beta chains from one specimen sequenced in a study of technical replicates of blood from a few donors. Profiled with immunoSEQ multiplex PCR; TCRdb holds only in-frame clones, not every one. This sample has 60,000 to 85,000 clones; around 97% occur once, and the top ten carry 0.2% to 0.25%. Sequencing used T cells isolated from PBMCs. The receptor set was obtained from a human donor in good health.

The chain combines TRBV19 with TRBJ2-2; a possible D gene is TRBD2 (6 bases). V dropped 6 bases and J dropped 5 bases, with 13 bases sitting between them. The germline V gene encodes CDR1 LNHDA and CDR2 SQIVND (reference sequence). This CDR3 has 14 residues. The CDR3 sequence is CASREGIHTGELFF. The CDR3 DNA sequence: TGTGCCAGTAGGGAGGGGATTCATACCGGGGAGCTGTTTTTT.

The chain combines TRBV6-1 with TRBJ1-1; possibly TRBD1 for D (5 bases). With 4 bases removed from V and 1 base from J, the gap between germline ends came to 7 bases. The CDR3 totals 13 residues. Germline V lookup: CDR1 MNHNS, CDR2 SASEGT. For the CDR3, the DNA is TGTGCCAGCAGTGGCCAGGGGAACACTGAAGCTTTCTTT. Translation: CASSGQGNTEAFF.

The chain has TRBV6-1 and TRBJ2-7; maybe TRBD1 (5 bases). The CDR3 is 13 residues long. CDR1 and CDR2 (germline): MNHNS, SASEGT. V was trimmed by 0 bases and J by 5 bases, leaving 8 bases between them. CDR3 in amino acids: CASSEAREDEQYF. The CDR3 DNA is TGTGCCAGCAGTGAAGCCAGGGAAGACGAGCAGTACTTC.

The rearrangement links TRBV5-4 to TRBJ1-1; D gene ambiguous. Germline V gene data show CDR1 as SGHNT and CDR2 as YYREEE (reference sequence). The CDR3 is 15 amino acids. The V and J ends lost 2 bases and 4 bases respectively, with 15 bases between them. The CDR3 sequence: CASSLGQDLGTEAFF. The CDR3 region has the DNA TGTGCCAGCAGCTTAGGGCAGGACTTGGGCACTGAAGCTTTCTTT.

J is TRBJ2-5 and V is TRBV7-9; TRBD1 agrees at 8 bases. The CDR3 length is 15 residues. The germline gives CDR1 SEHNR, CDR2 FQNEAQ (reference sequence). The V segment lost 5 bases and the J segment 4 bases; nucleotides outside the gene matches: 9. In nucleotides, the CDR3 is TGTGCCAGCAGCGGAGAGACAGGGGATCTAGAGACCCAGTACTTC. This encodes CASSGETGDLETQYF.

The gene calls are TRBV2 and TRBJ2-6; no clear D gene. Germline-derived CDR1 and CDR2 are SNHLY and FYNNEI. Trimming left V 9 bases short and J 0 bases short, with 9 bases between. CDR3 length: 14 amino acids. This CDR3 is CARESFSGANVLTF. The CDR3, as DNA: TGTGCCAGGGAGAGCTTCTCTGGGGCCAACGTCCTGACTTTC.

The sample holds one count of this clone. The chain recombines TRBV15 with TRBJ1-2; maybe TRBD1 (5 bases). The CDR3 spans 21 residues. Germline loops: CDR1 LNHNV, CDR2 YYDKDF (reference sequence). Deletions cut 1 base from V and 4 bases from J, with 31 bases between. The CDR3 loop reads CATSRGGVRTASEGRGYGYTF. The CDR3 DNA is TGTGCCACCAGCAGAGGAGGGGTCAGGACTGCGTCGGAGGGAAGAGGCTATGGCTACACCTTC.

The chain employs TRBV9 and TRBJ1-1, with D perhaps matching TRBD1 (6 bases). Trimming took off 3 bases at V and 2 bases at J, with 14 bases between the two ends. The CDR3 contains 15 residues. Per germline, CDR1 SGDLS and CDR2 YYNGEE. CDR3: CASSGVGAENTEAFF. The CDR3 DNA is TGTGCCAGCAGCGGTGTGGGGGCAGAAAACACTGAAGCTTTCTTT.

The chain combines TRBV7-9 with TRBJ2-5, with D hard to call. V lost 2 bases to trimming and J lost 2 bases, with 9 bases between them. CDR1 and CDR2 (germline): SEHNR, FQNEAQ (reference sequence). This CDR3 is 14 amino acids long. As DNA, the CDR3 is TGTGCCAGCAGCTTAAGTACAGTACAAGAGACCCAGTACTTC. It specifies CASSLSTVQETQYF.

V gene TRBV19 combines with J gene TRBJ1-6; D uncertain. CDR3 size: 15 residues. CDR1 and CDR2 (germline): LNHDA, SQIVND (reference sequence). The V end lost 1 base, the J end lost 6 bases, and 10 bases lay between the germline ends. This CDR3 reads CASSIVGALNSPLHF. CDR3 DNA: TGTGCCAGTAGTATAGTTGGAGCCCTTAATTCACCCCTCCACTTT.

This sequence joins TRBV5-1 and TRBJ1-1; 9 nucleotides agree with TRBD1. J lost 1 base, V lost 5 bases, and 6 bases had no gene match. The CDR3 contains 15 residues. In germline, CDR1 is SGHRS, CDR2 YFSETQ. CDR3 sequence reads: CASSGTGPGNTEAFF. The CDR3 DNA sequence: TGCGCCAGCAGTGGGACAGGGCCCGGGAACACTGAAGCTTTCTTT.

This chain joins TRBV11-3 and TRBJ2-5; D possibly corresponds to TRBD1 (5 bases). Trimming removed 1 base at V and 5 bases at J, with 14 bases between. Looked up from germline, CDR1 is SGHNT and CDR2 is YENEEA. There are 15 residues in the CDR3. The CDR3 sequence: CASSLVTGPRETQYF. The DNA for the CDR3 is TGTGCCAGCAGCTTAGTTACAGGCCCTCGGGAGACCCAGTACTTC.

The CDR3 region has the DNA TGTGCCAGCAGCCGACAGGGCTCGGAGACCCAGTACTTC. The encoded protein is CASSRQGSETQYF. This sequence joins TRBV5-4 and TRBJ2-5, with 7 nucleotides matching TRBD1. Germline lookup yields CDR1 SGHNT and CDR2 YYREEE (reference sequence). V lost 4 bases to trimming and J lost 5 bases; unmatched junction nucleotides: 5. There are 13 residues in the CDR3.

The chain couples TRBV30 to TRBJ1-4; no clear D gene. CDR1 GTSNPN and CDR2 SVGIG come from the germline V gene (reference sequence). The ends were cut back, 7 bases at V and 0 bases at J, with 12 bases in the middle. CDR3 length: 14 residues. CDR3 sequence reads: CAYSGGATNEKLFF. CDR3 nucleotides: TGTGCCTACTCGGGCGGGGCAACTAATGAAAAACTGTTTTTT.

The chain couples TRBV7-9 to TRBJ2-7; D unclear. This CDR3 spans 15 amino acids. V lost 0 bases and J 0 bases, leaving 9 bases between the germline ends. CDR1 is SEHNR, CDR2 FQNEAQ, per germline (reference sequence). CDR3 DNA sequence: TGTGCCAGCAGCTTAGCTGCTGCGTCCTCCTACGAGCAGTACTTC. This translates into CASSLAAASSYEQYF.

The chain combines TRBV4-2 with TRBJ1-2; D call uncertain. This CDR3 contains 15 residues. Germline loops: CDR1 LGHNA, CDR2 YNFKEQ. Trimming shortened V by 2 bases and J by 5 bases, and 15 bases separated the two germline ends. CDR3 coding DNA: TGTGCCAGCAGCCAACAGACACATCAACCGTATGGCTACACCTTC. Translation gives CASSQQTHQPYGYTF.

The V and J genes are TRBV5-1 and TRBJ2-7; TRBD1 might be the D (7 bases). V gave up 0 bases and J gave up 7 bases, with 14 bases separating them. CDR1 and CDR2 from the germline V gene are SGHRS and YFSETQ. The CDR3 spans 14 residues. The CDR3 sequence: CASSLGAAGGEQYF. The CDR3 region has the DNA TGCGCCAGCAGCTTGGGAGCGGCAGGGGGGGAGCAGTACTTC.

The gene calls are TRBV6-5 and TRBJ1-1, with D possibly matching TRBD1 (5 bases). The CDR3 loop spans 15 amino acids. From germline, CDR1 is MNHEY and CDR2 SVGAGI. Trimming removed 2 bases from V and 6 bases from J, with 16 bases in between. Written as DNA, the CDR3 is TGTGCCAGCAGTTACCCGGCAGGGTCGTTTGCTGAAGCTTTCTTT. Translated, it gives CASSYPAGSFAEAFF.

The chain joins TRBV6-1 to TRBJ2-3, with a possible D match to TRBD1 (8 bases). This CDR3 comprises 15 residues. The germline V gene has CDR1 MNHNS and CDR2 SASEGT. Trimming took 5 bases from V and 9 from J, leaving 21 bases between them. The CDR3 DNA sequence: TGTGCCAGCAGTAGGCAGGGGGCGCCCGGGGGGACGCAGTATTTT. This codes for CASSRQGAPGGTQYF.

The chain joins TRBV30 to TRBJ2-6; no definite D call. Per germline, CDR1 GTSNPN and CDR2 SVGIG (reference sequence). The CDR3 runs to 15 residues. The V end was cut by 0 bases, the J end by 2 bases, with 8 bases between. CDR3 loop: CAWSVSRTGANVLTF. In nucleotides, the CDR3 is TGTGCCTGGAGTGTGAGCAGGACTGGGGCCAACGTCCTGACTTTC.

The chain has TRBV5-1 and TRBJ2-2; the D is unclear. The V end was cut by 4 bases, the J end by 6 bases, with 4 bases between. This CDR3 has 11 amino acids. Germline loops: CDR1 SGHRS, CDR2 YFSETQ. As DNA, the CDR3 is TGCGCCAGCAGCCTGTCCGGGGAGCTGTTTTTT. Translated, it gives CASSLSGELFF. Drawing the rest from reference TRBV5-1 and TRBJ2-2, the complete variable domain is KAGVTQTPRYLIKTRGQQVTLSCSPISGHRSVSWYQQTPGQGLQFLFEYFSETQRNKGNFPGRFSGRQFSNSRSEMNVSTLELGDSALYLCASSLSGELFFGEGSRLTVL.

This chain links TRBV5-1 with TRBJ2-5, with TRBD2 matching over 12 bases. Germline V gene data show CDR1 as SGHRS and CDR2 as YFSETQ. The CDR3 contains 19 residues. Trimming took 5 bases from V and 5 from J; bases not matched to a gene: 19. The chain's CDR3 is CASSRLAGGPFSSWETQYF. The CDR3 DNA sequence: TGCGCCAGCAGTCGTCTAGCGGGAGGGCCTTTCTCCTCCTGGGAGACCCAGTACTTC.